The next 23 T cell receptor beta chains were all read from a single sample in a study of OX40 agonist ivuxolimab in advanced cancers. Using immunoSEQ multiplex PCR, the repertoire was profiled, and TCRdb retains in-frame clones only, with some absent. Among around 80,000 clones, nearly 90% were seen once, and the ten largest hold around 0.78%. The source material was CD4+ or CD8+ T cells sorted from blood, sampled in a trial of the OX40 agonist ivuxolimab. Receptors were obtained from an adult with an advanced solid tumor such as melanoma, head and neck, liver or kidney cancer.

The chain has TRBV5-4 and TRBJ2-2, with 7 bases lining up with TRBD1. The CDR3 consists of 15 residues. The germline V gene has CDR1 SGHNT and CDR2 YYREEE (reference sequence). J lost 6 bases, V lost 4 bases, and 9 bases had no gene match. CDR3 residues: CASSPYRGASGELFF. Here the CDR3 DNA reads TGTGCCAGCAGCCCTTACAGGGGCGCCTCCGGGGAGCTGTTTTTT. Together with reference TRBV5-4 and TRBJ2-2, the CDR3 gives the full variable domain: ETGVTQSPTHLIKTRGQQVTLRCSSQSGHNTVSWYQQALGQGPQFIFQYYREEENGRGNFPPRFSGLQFPNYSSELNVNALELDDSALYLCASSPYRGASGELFFGEGSRLTVL.

The chain carries TRBV28 and TRBJ2-7, with D unresolved. V shed 2 bases and J shed 3 bases, with 17 bases lying between them. The CDR3 has 16 residues. Germline values: CDR1 MDHEN, CDR2 SYDVKM. The CDR3 DNA is TGTGCCAGCAGTTTAAATCAAGCTCGACCAAGCTACGAGCAGTACTTC. Protein product: CASSLNQARPSYEQYF.

The rearrangement joins TRBV7-2 to TRBJ1-1; D not resolved. V was trimmed by 2 bases and J by 2 bases, leaving 3 bases between them. Germline CDR1 is SGHTA and CDR2 is FQGNSA. The CDR3 contains 12 residues. CDR3 in DNA: TGTGCCAGCAGCTTATATAACACTGAAGCTTTCTTT. Its protein product is CASSLYNTEAFF.

V gene TRBV6-5 combines with J gene TRBJ1-4; 8 bases fit TRBD1. V shed 2 bases, J shed 11 bases, and the junction held 7 bases outside the gene matches. There are 14 residues in the CDR3. Looked up from germline, CDR1 is MNHEY and CDR2 is SVGAGI. Written as DNA, the CDR3 is TGTGCCAGCAGTTACACGGACAGGGCAAGGAAACTGTTTTTT. Protein sequence: CASSYTDRARKLFF.

The chain joins TRBV6-1 to TRBJ1-3; D unclear. Trimming left V 8 bases short and J 2 bases short, with 13 bases between. The germline V gene has CDR1 MNHNS and CDR2 SASEGT. The CDR3 runs to 14 residues. The CDR3 sequence is CASRGGQTGNTIYF. The CDR3 DNA is TGTGCCAGCCGGGGAGGTCAAACTGGAAACACCATATATTTT.

This chain links TRBV5-1 with TRBJ2-3; no clear D. The length of the CDR3 is 14 residues. CDR1 SGHRS and CDR2 YFSETQ come from the germline V gene. Trimming took 0 bases from V and 2 from J, leaving 7 bases between them. CDR3 coding DNA: TGCGCCAGCAGCTTGGACAAGCCCACAGATACGCAGTATTTT. It specifies CASSLDKPTDTQYF.

This chain links TRBV7-8 with TRBJ2-5; 7 nucleotides match TRBD1. The CDR3 runs to 14 residues. Germline V gene sequence: CDR1 SGHVS, CDR2 FQNEAQ. V shed 5 bases and J 2 bases; nucleotides not matched to a gene: 5. CDR3 bases: TGTGCCAGCAGCCGGGACAGAGGACAAGAGACCCAGTACTTC. This translates into CASSRDRGQETQYF. Full variable domain (rest looked up from reference TRBV7-8 and TRBJ2-5): GAGVSQSPRYKVAKRGQDVALRCDPISGHVSLFWYQQALGQGPEFLTYFQNEAQLDKSGLPSDRFFAERPEGSVSTLKIQRTQQEDSAVYLCASSRDRGQETQYFGPGTRLLVL.

This sequence joins TRBV5-1 and TRBJ2-1, with D perhaps matching TRBD1 or TRBD2 (5 bases each). Looked up from germline, CDR1 is SGHRS and CDR2 is YFSETQ. V was shortened by 4 bases and J by 7 bases, with 18 bases between the two germline ends. This CDR3 region has 15 residues. CDR3 bases: TGCGCCAGCAGCCCCTACGGGGACCCGGGGAATGAGCAGTTCTTC. Its translation: CASSPYGDPGNEQFF. Combining the CDR3 with reference TRBV5-1 and TRBJ2-1 gives the whole variable domain KAGVTQTPRYLIKTRGQQVTLSCSPISGHRSVSWYQQTPGQGLQFLFEYFSETQRNKGNFPGRFSGRQFSNSRSEMNVSTLELGDSALYLCASSPYGDPGNEQFFGPGTRLTVL.

The V call is TRBV11-2, the J call TRBJ2-2; possible D gene TRBD2, 8 bases. This CDR3 comprises 18 residues. V lost 5 bases to trimming and J lost 5 bases, with 24 bases between them. The germline CDR1 and CDR2 sequences are SGHAT and FQNNGV. The CDR3 sequence: CASSRGTSVPQGTGELFF. For the CDR3, the DNA is TGTGCCAGCAGCCGCGGGACTAGTGTCCCACAGGGGACCGGGGAGCTGTTTTTT.

The rearrangement uses TRBV10-3 and TRBJ2-5, with 7 bases that match TRBD1. The trim removed 2 bases at V and 4 bases at J, leaving 10 bases unmatched. Germline CDR1 is ENHRY and CDR2 is SYGVKD. The CDR3 sequence is 16 residues long. The CDR3 here is CAISETQTGVGETQYF. CDR3 sequence (DNA): TGTGCCATCAGTGAGACCCAAACAGGGGTCGGAGAGACCCAGTACTTC.

This clone turned up a few times. This chain joins TRBV19 and TRBJ2-4; TRBD2 agrees at 8 bases. The trim removed 0 bases at V and 3 bases at J, leaving 7 bases unmatched. CDR1 is LNHDA, CDR2 SQIVND, per germline (reference sequence). The CDR3 spans 17 residues. Here the CDR3 reads CASSIDLGTRVKNIQYF. The DNA for the CDR3 is TGTGCCAGTAGTATAGATCTCGGGACTAGGGTCAAAAACATTCAGTACTTC.

This chain links TRBV19 with TRBJ2-3; either TRBD1 or TRBD2 may supply D (7 bases each). Germline values: CDR1 LNHDA, CDR2 SQIVND (reference sequence). The CDR3 is 16 residues long. V shed 8 bases and J shed 5 bases, with 23 bases lying between them. The CDR3 loop is CASVLGGGGKGDTQYF. CDR3 DNA: TGTGCCAGTGTCCTAGGGGGAGGGGGCAAGGGAGATACGCAGTATTTT. Combining the CDR3 with reference TRBV19 and TRBJ2-3 gives the whole variable domain DGGITQSPKYLFRKEGQNVTLSCEQNLNHDAMYWYRQDPGQGLRLIYYSQIVNDFQKGDIAEGYSVSREKKESFPLTVTSAQKNPTAFYLCASVLGGGGKGDTQYFGPGTRLTVL.

The chain carries TRBV6-6 and TRBJ1-1, with D unresolved. This CDR3 is 14 amino acids long. Trimming took off 6 bases at V and 2 bases at J, with 13 bases between the two ends. Germline V gives CDR1 MNHNY, CDR2 SVGAGI (reference sequence). CDR3 loop: CASRPTLTNTEAFF. The CDR3 nucleotides are TGTGCCAGCAGACCGACCCTGACTAACACTGAAGCTTTCTTT.

The rearrangement uses TRBV11-3 and TRBJ2-1; D is perhaps TRBD1 or TRBD2 (5 bases each). Germline values: CDR1 SGHNT, CDR2 YENEEA. Between the trimmed V and J ends, which lost 1 base and 4 bases, there was a span of 11 bases. The CDR3 sequence is 15 residues long. In DNA, the CDR3 is TGTGCCAGCAGCTTAGGAGGGGCTGAATACAATGAGCAGTTCTTC. Its protein product is CASSLGGAEYNEQFF.

J is TRBJ2-1 and V is TRBV7-9, with 9 bases fitting TRBD2. This CDR3 contains 15 residues. The V segment lost 4 bases and the J segment 9 bases; nucleotides outside the gene matches: 10. Germline CDR1 reads SEHNR; CDR2 reads FQNEAQ (reference sequence). As DNA, the CDR3 is TGTGCCAGCAGCTCTAGCGGGACTAGTCGCATTGAGCAGTTCTTC. Translation gives CASSSSGTSRIEQFF.

The genes are TRBV6-6 and TRBJ2-5, with D perhaps matching TRBD1 or TRBD2 (5 bases each). The CDR3 totals 13 residues. Trimming took off 5 bases at V and 4 bases at J, with 11 bases between the two ends. Per the germline V gene, CDR1 is MNHNY and CDR2 is SVGAGI (reference sequence). CDR3 region: CASSGDPRETQYF. The DNA of the CDR3 is TGTGCCAGCAGTGGGGACCCCAGAGAGACCCAGTACTTC.

The chain carries TRBV5-1 and TRBJ1-1; maybe TRBD1 (6 bases). Germline V gene data show CDR1 as SGHRS and CDR2 as YFSETQ. The CDR3 length is 18 residues. V was clipped by 1 base and J by 4 bases, with 23 bases between them. The CDR3 is CASSLPLPLTGEGTEAFF. The DNA for the CDR3 is TGCGCCAGCAGCTTGCCCCTCCCTCTGACAGGTGAAGGCACTGAAGCTTTCTTT. The complete variable domain, with remaining parts taken from reference TRBV5-1 and TRBJ1-1, reads KAGVTQTPRYLIKTRGQQVTLSCSPISGHRSVSWYQQTPGQGLQFLFEYFSETQRNKGNFPGRFSGRQFSNSRSEMNVSTLELGDSALYLCASSLPLPLTGEGTEAFFGQGTRLTVV.

V and J are TRBV2 and TRBJ1-5; TRBD1 might be the D (5 bases). This CDR3 comprises 14 residues. CDR1 is SNHLY, CDR2 FYNNEI, per germline. With 7 bases removed from V and 1 base from J, the gap between germline ends came to 11 bases. In nucleotides, the CDR3 is TGTGCCAGCAAATCGGGGGTGAGCAATCAGCCCCAGCATTTT. This gives the protein CASKSGVSNQPQHF.

This clone showed up just a few times. The chain recombines TRBV18 with TRBJ1-1, with a possible D match to TRBD1 (5 bases). The CDR3 has 13 residues. V lost 4 bases and J 1 base, leaving 7 bases between the germline ends. Germline V gene lookup returns CDR1 KGHSH and CDR2 LQKENI. The CDR3 DNA sequence: TGTGCCAGCTCACTAGGACAGAACACTGAAGCTTTCTTT. This codes for CASSLGQNTEAFF.

This chain joins TRBV5-8 and TRBJ2-5; TRBD1 or TRBD2 may be the D gene (5 bases each). The V and J ends lost 0 bases and 3 bases respectively, with 15 bases between them. This CDR3 is built from 16 residues. The germline V gene has CDR1 SGHTS and CDR2 YDEGEE. The CDR3, as DNA: TGTGCCAGCAGCTTGGGGGACCCAGGGTTTAAAGAGACCCAGTACTTC. Amino acid sequence: CASSLGDPGFKETQYF.

This clone was seen a few times. Mismatch with germline at one junction end may stem from a read error. The chain joins TRBV15 to TRBJ2-6, with D possibly TRBD1 on 6 matching bases. CDR1 and CDR2 (germline): LNHNV, YYDKDF (reference sequence). The CDR3 covers 17 residues. DNA for the CDR3: TGTGCCACCAGCCGAGACAGGTTCAACTCTGGGGCCAACGTCCTGACTTTC. Its protein product is CATSRDRFNSGANVLTF.

This chain connects TRBV6-5 to TRBJ1-6; perhaps TRBD1 as D (5 bases). V was pared by 3 bases and J by 3 bases, with 9 bases between. CDR3 length: 15 residues. CDR1 is MNHEY and CDR2 is SVGAGI in the germline V gene. The CDR3 loop is CASSYGGYYNSPLHF. As DNA, the CDR3 is TGTGCCAGCAGTTATGGGGGGTACTATAATTCACCCCTCCACTTT.

The chain combines TRBV5-6 with TRBJ2-2; 8 bases align to TRBD2. CDR3 size: 16 residues. The J segment lost 2 bases and the V segment lost 0 bases, leaving 3 bases of the junction unmatched. CDR1 is SGHDT and CDR2 is YYEEEE in the germline V gene. The CDR3 DNA reads TGTGCCAGCAGCTTGGGACTAGCGCACAACACCGGGGAGCTGTTTTTT. Its translation is CASSLGLAHNTGELFF. Filled out from reference TRBV5-6 and TRBJ2-2, the complete variable domain reads DAGVTQSPTHLIKTRGQQVTLRCSPKSGHDTVSWYQQALGQGPQFIFQYYEEEERQRGNFPDRFSGHQFPNYSSELNVNALLLGDSALYLCASSLGLAHNTGELFFGEGSRLTVL.